The 24 T cell receptor beta chains in this list originate from one sample, sequenced in a study of T cells after somatic rescue of genetic block. The data were produced by immunoSEQ multiplex PCR, yet TCRdb's version contains in-frame clones alone and is incomplete. The data show about 68,000 clones, under 95% seen once. What was sequenced was peripheral blood mononuclear cells (PBMCs). The receptors derive from a man aged 35-49 years.

The chain links TRBV4-2 to TRBJ1-5, with D tentatively TRBD1 (5 bases). Germline CDR1 is LGHNA and CDR2 is YNFKEQ. Trimming pared 0 bases from V and 3 bases from J, leaving 9 bases between. The CDR3 length is 15 residues. The chain's CDR3 is CASSQEKQANQPQHF. The CDR3 nucleotides are TGTGCCAGCAGCCAAGAAAAACAGGCCAATCAGCCCCAGCATTTT.

A few counts support this clone. V gene TRBV5-1 combines with J gene TRBJ2-7, with D possibly called TRBD1 or TRBD2 (5 bases each). The germline V gene has CDR1 SGHRS and CDR2 YFSETQ. The CDR3 loop spans 15 amino acids. V lost 2 bases and J 6 bases, leaving 18 bases between the germline ends. DNA for the CDR3: TGCGCCAGCAGCTTTACTGGGACGGCGGTGGCCGAGCAGTACTTC. It yields the protein CASSFTGTAVAEQYF.

The CDR3 here is CASSLYWTGDEQFF. CDR3 nucleotides: TGTGCCAGCAGTCTGTATTGGACAGGGGATGAGCAGTTCTTC. This rearrangement joins TRBV6-1 to TRBJ2-1; 9 bases align to TRBD1. This CDR3 comprises 14 residues. Germline-derived CDR1 and CDR2 are MNHNS and SASEGT. V lost 5 bases and J lost 8; bases outside the gene matches: 7.

This chain uses TRBV5-1 with TRBJ1-4; no reliable D call. With 1 base removed from V and 6 bases from J, the gap between germline ends came to 10 bases. Germline V CDR1 and CDR2: SGHRS, YFSETQ. The CDR3 loop spans 14 amino acids. CDR3 amino acids: CASSLLTVDEKLFF. The CDR3 DNA reads TGCGCCAGCAGCTTGCTCACAGTAGATGAAAAACTGTTTTTT.

The V gene is TRBV4-1, the J gene TRBJ1-5, with D possibly TRBD1 on 6 matching bases. Trimming pared 0 bases from V and 6 bases from J, leaving 12 bases between. Germline CDR1 and CDR2: MGHRA and YSYEKL. The CDR3 runs to 15 residues. The CDR3 nucleotides are TGCGCCAGCAGCCAAGAGATCGGGGGCGTTCAGCCCCAGCATTTT. Translation: CASSQEIGGVQPQHF.

The chain combines TRBV20-1 with TRBJ2-5; 8 positions agree with TRBD1. The germline V gene has CDR1 DFQATT and CDR2 SNEGSKA (reference sequence). CDR3 length equals 11 residues. V shed 6 bases, J shed 5 bases, and the junction held 2 bases outside the gene matches. Here the CDR3 DNA reads TGCAGTGCGCGGGACAGGGAGACCCAGTACTTC. It yields the protein CSARDRETQYF.

The V and J genes are TRBV6-1 and TRBJ1-5; 11 bases fit TRBD1. The germline CDR1 and CDR2 sequences are MNHNS and SASEGT. The V gene end was trimmed by 4 bases and the J gene end by 9 bases; junction bases not matched to a gene: 8. This CDR3 comprises 15 residues. CDR3 sequence: CASSGRDRGVRPQHF. CDR3 bases: TGTGCCAGCAGTGGCCGGGACAGGGGGGTGAGGCCCCAGCATTTT.

The J gene is TRBJ2-3, the V gene TRBV29-1, with 7 bases fitting TRBD2. Germline CDR1 and CDR2: SQVTM and ANQGSEA. The CDR3 is made up of 14 amino acids. The junction had 6 bases not matched to a gene; V was cut back by 3 bases and J by 3 bases. The CDR3 sequence is CSVEYAGVTDTQYF. CDR3 DNA sequence: TGCAGCGTTGAGTATGCGGGAGTGACAGATACGCAGTATTTT.

This rearrangement joins TRBV5-4 to TRBJ2-1; 10 nucleotides line up with TRBD1. V shed 3 bases and J 9 bases; nucleotides not matched to a gene: 9. This CDR3 has 15 amino acids. Germline V CDR1 and CDR2: SGHNT, YYREEE (reference sequence). The CDR3 nucleotides are TGTGCCAGCAGCTGGGACAGGGGAAGTCTAATTGAGCAGTTCTTC. Its translation: CASSWDRGSLIEQFF.

The chain recombines TRBV19 with TRBJ2-7; D might be TRBD1 (6 bases). The CDR3 covers 15 residues. Germline loops: CDR1 LNHDA, CDR2 SQIVND (reference sequence). V was cut by 6 bases and J by 1 base, with 16 bases left in between. The CDR3 spells CASSPRTVLSYEQYF. For the CDR3, the DNA is TGTGCCAGTAGCCCAAGGACAGTCCTATCCTACGAGCAGTACTTC.

The rearrangement joins TRBV19 to TRBJ2-7; D gene uncertain. Germline V gene lookup returns CDR1 LNHDA and CDR2 SQIVND (reference sequence). The CDR3 loop spans 13 amino acids. Trimming removed 3 bases from V and 5 bases from J, with 11 bases in between. The CDR3 sequence is CASSIAWRHEQYF. CDR3 nucleotide sequence: TGTGCCAGTAGTATTGCCTGGCGCCACGAGCAGTACTTC.

This rearrangement joins TRBV10-1 to TRBJ2-7; 7 bases agree with TRBD1. V was pared by 0 bases and J by 0 bases, with 5 bases of the junction left unmatched. Germline V gene lookup returns CDR1 WNHNN and CDR2 SYGVQD (reference sequence). The CDR3 is 16 amino acids. This chain's CDR3 is CASSESGQPTSYEQYF. The CDR3 DNA reads as TGCGCCAGCAGTGAGTCGGGACAGCCTACCTCCTACGAGCAGTACTTC.

The CDR3 bases are TGTGCCAGCAGTTACTCGGGACAGTCCGGAACCTACGAGCAGTACTTC. Its protein is CASSYSGQSGTYEQYF. The rearrangement links TRBV6-5 to TRBJ2-7; the match to TRBD1 covers 7 bases. V shed 0 bases, J shed 2 bases, and the junction held 7 bases outside the gene matches. The germline CDR1 and CDR2 sequences are MNHEY and SVGAGI. The length of the CDR3 is 16 residues.

CDR3 loop: CASSVQVGERDTQYF. The CDR3 DNA follows: TGTGCCAGCAGTGTACAGGTGGGAGAGAGAGATACGCAGTATTTT. The V gene is TRBV6-5, the J gene TRBJ2-3; D assignment may be TRBD1 or TRBD2 (5 bases each). V lost 5 bases and J lost 5, with 17 bases in between. The CDR3 consists of 15 residues. Germline loops: CDR1 MNHEY, CDR2 SVGAGI.

The chain joins TRBV28 to TRBJ2-6; D is uncertain. V was shortened by 5 bases and J by 4 bases, with 18 bases between the two germline ends. The CDR3 is 17 residues long. Germline V CDR1 and CDR2: MDHEN, SYDVKM. This CDR3 is CASSSLNLVSGANVLTF. CDR3 sequence (DNA): TGTGCCAGCAGTAGCCTTAATCTAGTTTCCGGGGCCAACGTCCTGACTTTC.

CDR3 in amino acids: CASSLVQVIDTQYF. The CDR3 nucleotides are TGTGCCAGCAGCTTAGTGCAGGTCATAGATACGCAGTATTTT. The chain uses TRBV7-2 and TRBJ2-3; D gene unclear. CDR1 and CDR2 from the germline V gene are SGHTA and FQGNSA. Trimming removed 1 base at V and 5 bases at J, with 10 bases between. This CDR3 comprises 14 residues.

The chain recombines TRBV5-1 with TRBJ2-2, with TRBD2 matching over 7 bases. CDR3 size: 15 residues. The ends lost 5 bases at V and 0 bases at J; junction bases unmatched: 4. Germline V CDR1 and CDR2: SGHRS, YFSETQ. CDR3 nucleotide sequence: TGCGCCAGCAGGCCGGGACTAACGAACACCGGGGAGCTGTTTTTT. It encodes CASRPGLTNTGELFF.

This clone was detected a few times. This rearrangement joins TRBV10-2 to TRBJ1-2; a possible D gene is TRBD1 (6 bases). This CDR3 has 12 amino acids. V lost 8 bases to trimming and J lost 4 bases, with 11 bases between them. Germline V gene data show CDR1 as WSHSY and CDR2 as SAAADI. The CDR3 sequence is CASRTDSYGYTF. DNA for the CDR3: TGCGCCAGCCGGACAGACTCCTATGGCTACACCTTC.

The chain links TRBV4-3 to TRBJ2-3, with D perhaps matching TRBD1 (5 bases). Looked up from germline, CDR1 is LGHNA and CDR2 is YSLEER. Trimming removed 1 base from V and 3 bases from J, with 14 bases in between. The CDR3 consists of 16 residues. The CDR3 sequence: CASSQGGQPSTDTQYF. The DNA for the CDR3 is TGCGCCAGCAGCCAAGGAGGACAACCGAGTACAGATACGCAGTATTTT.

The rearrangement uses TRBV4-3 and TRBJ2-1; TRBD2 matches 12 bases. This CDR3 contains 17 residues. V was clipped by 2 bases and J by 2 bases; unmatched bases: 4. The germline CDR1 and CDR2 sequences are LGHNA and YSLEER. CDR3 coding DNA: TGCGCCAGCAGCCAACCCGGGACTAGCGGGCCCTACAATGAGCAGTTCTTC. Protein: CASSQPGTSGPYNEQFF.

The chain has TRBV4-2 and TRBJ2-1; 8 bases fit TRBD2. The J segment lost 4 bases and the V segment lost 3 bases, leaving 17 bases of the junction unmatched. CDR3 size: 19 residues. The germline CDR1 and CDR2 sequences are LGHNA and YNFKEQ. The CDR3 protein is CASSHLGASGPVQYNEQFF. The CDR3 DNA reads TGTGCCAGCAGCCATCTAGGGGCTAGCGGGCCGGTCCAATACAATGAGCAGTTCTTC.

The V and J genes are TRBV11-2 and TRBJ2-1; 13 bases match TRBD2. The CDR3 loop spans 18 amino acids. With V trimmed by 4 bases and J by 3 bases, 9 bases remained unmatched. Germline-derived CDR1 and CDR2 are SGHAT and FQNNGV. The CDR3: CASSSPPGTSGVYNEQFF. Here the CDR3 DNA reads TGTGCCAGCAGCTCGCCCCCCGGGACTAGCGGGGTCTACAATGAGCAGTTCTTC.

The chain carries TRBV19 and TRBJ2-3, with 7 nucleotides matching TRBD1. The CDR3 loop spans 14 amino acids. V lost 4 bases, J lost 5 bases, and 6 bases stayed unmatched. The germline CDR1 and CDR2 sequences are LNHDA and SQIVND (reference sequence). This CDR3 is CASSKGTVQDTQYF. In DNA, the CDR3 is TGTGCCAGTAGTAAAGGGACAGTACAAGATACGCAGTATTTT.

V usage is TRBV25-1 and J usage is TRBJ2-2; TRBD1 aligns across 8 bases. Germline loops: CDR1 MGHDK, CDR2 SYGVNS. The CDR3 has 15 residues. J gave up 6 bases and V 4 bases, and 7 bases lay outside the gene matches. The CDR3: CASSATDRDAGELFF. The CDR3 nucleotides read TGTGCCAGCAGTGCGACGGACAGGGACGCCGGGGAGCTGTTTTTT. The complete variable domain, with remaining parts taken from reference TRBV25-1 and TRBJ2-2, reads EADIYQTPRYLVIGTGKKITLECSQTMGHDKMYWYQQDPGMELHLIHYSYGVNSTEKGDLSSESTVSRIRTEHFPLTLESARPSHTSQYLCASSATDRDAGELFFGEGSRLTVL.